These 16 T cell receptor beta chains were all obtained from the same sample, sequenced in a study of blood T cell repertoires in COVID-19. Assay: immunoSEQ multiplex PCR; the TCRdb copy retains only in-frame clones and omits some. Here the sample spans 300,000 to 400,000 clones, 85% to 90% being singletons. The sample taken for sequencing was peripheral blood. These TCRs come from a woman in her 50s with COVID-19, enrolled during active disease.

The chain links TRBV27 to TRBJ2-1, with 7 bases lining up with TRBD2. Trimming cost V 3 bases and J 0 bases; bases outside gene matches: 2. This CDR3 region has 15 residues. Germline V gives CDR1 MNHEY, CDR2 SMNVEV (reference sequence). This chain's CDR3 is CASSLREYSYNEQFF. The CDR3 region has the DNA TGTGCCAGCAGTTTGCGGGAGTACTCCTACAATGAGCAGTTCTTC.

This clone was seen only once. The rearrangement uses TRBV5-1 and TRBJ2-5; D uncertain. The CDR3 covers 13 residues. Germline CDR1 reads SGHRS; CDR2 reads YFSETQ. Trimming took 2 bases from V and 1 from J, leaving 6 bases between them. CDR3 in amino acids: CASSFSSQETQYF. CDR3 sequence (DNA): TGCGCCAGCAGCTTTTCGTCCCAAGAGACCCAGTACTTC.

The chain carries TRBV19 and TRBJ2-1; D not certain. The CDR3 totals 12 residues. Germline CDR1 LNHDA, CDR2 SQIVND (reference sequence). The V end lost 2 bases, the J end lost 6 bases, and 5 bases lay between the germline ends. The CDR3 sequence: CASSILANEQFF. CDR3 DNA sequence: TGTGCCAGTAGTATATTAGCCAATGAGCAGTTCTTC. The whole variable domain, filled in from reference TRBV19 and TRBJ2-1, reads DGGITQSPKYLFRKEGQNVTLSCEQNLNHDAMYWYRQDPGQGLRLIYYSQIVNDFQKGDIAEGYSVSREKKESFPLTVTSAQKNPTAFYLCASSILANEQFFGPGTRLTVL.

The rearrangement links TRBV30 to TRBJ1-3; unclear D gene. Germline V gives CDR1 GTSNPN, CDR2 SVGIG (reference sequence). The CDR3 runs 15 residues. V was trimmed by 5 bases and J by 0 bases, leaving 14 bases between them. The DNA of the CDR3 is TGTGCCTGGCAAGAAGACACTTCCTCTGGAAACACCATATATTTT. Its protein is CAWQEDTSSGNTIYF.

This rearrangement joins TRBV4-3 to TRBJ1-6, with D perhaps matching TRBD1 (5 bases). The CDR3 has 13 amino acids. Germline V gives CDR1 LGHNA, CDR2 YSLEER. V was clipped by 4 bases and J by 9 bases, with 10 bases between them. CDR3 bases: TGCGCCAGCAGCCGCGGAGGGGTTTCACCCCTCCACTTT. Its protein product is CASSRGGVSPLHF.

The chain couples TRBV6-1 to TRBJ1-3; 10 positions match TRBD1. CDR1 MNHNS and CDR2 SASEGT come from the germline V gene. J was trimmed by 0 bases and V by 2 bases; bases with no gene match: 1. The CDR3 totals 16 residues. CDR3 sequence: CASSERTGGSGNTIYF. The CDR3 coding sequence is TGTGCCAGCAGTGAAAGGACAGGGGGCTCTGGAAACACCATATATTTT.

This sequence joins TRBV11-3 and TRBJ2-1; possible D gene TRBD2, 6 bases. V dropped 3 bases and J dropped 1 base, with 22 bases sitting between them. The germline V gene has CDR1 SGHNT and CDR2 YENEEA. The CDR3 is 19 amino acids. CDR3 protein: CASSFSLALSSESYNEQFF. DNA of the CDR3: TGTGCCAGCAGCTTCTCACTAGCTCTCTCCTCCGAGTCCTACAATGAGCAGTTCTTC.

The rearrangement uses TRBV12-5 and TRBJ1-1; D is unresolved. Trimming removed 3 bases at V and 0 bases at J, with 8 bases between. This CDR3 comprises 14 residues. Germline lookup yields CDR1 LGHNT and CDR2 FRNRAP. This CDR3 is CASGFEGLNTEAFF. DNA of the CDR3: TGTGCTAGTGGTTTCGAGGGTCTGAACACTGAAGCTTTCTTT.

The rearrangement links TRBV13 to TRBJ2-1; 7 bases line up with TRBD2. The CDR3 is 16 residues long. V shed 5 bases, J shed 0 bases, and the junction held 7 bases outside the gene matches. Per the germline V gene, CDR1 is PRHDT and CDR2 is FYEKMQ (reference sequence). The CDR3 DNA reads as TGTGCCAGCAGCCCAGACGGCGGGAGCTCCTACAATGAGCAGTTCTTC. The encoded protein is CASSPDGGSSYNEQFF.

This clone has a single count. The chain combines TRBV5-6 with TRBJ1-1, with 7 bases lining up with TRBD1. Germline V gene sequence: CDR1 SGHDT, CDR2 YYEEEE. J lost 3 bases, V lost 4 bases, and 9 bases had no gene match. The CDR3 has 15 residues. The CDR3 coding sequence is TGTGCCAGCAGCCGAAACGACAGGGCCTACACTGAAGCTTTCTTT. Its translation is CASSRNDRAYTEAFF.

J is TRBJ2-5 and V is TRBV7-7; possibly TRBD1 for D (6 bases). Trimming stripped 5 bases from V and 5 bases from J, with 15 bases between. CDR1 is SSHAT, CDR2 FNYEAQ, per germline (reference sequence). The CDR3 totals 14 residues. DNA of the CDR3: TGTGCCAGCAGCCAACAGGGACCCGGCGAGACCCAGTACTTC. This translates into CASSQQGPGETQYF.

This chain joins TRBV19 and TRBJ1-1, with D hard to call. The CDR3 loop spans 15 amino acids. The ends were cut back, 0 bases at V and 1 base at J, with 9 bases in the middle. Looked up from germline, CDR1 is LNHDA and CDR2 is SQIVND (reference sequence). CDR3 sequence: CASSIDRRSNTEAFF. In DNA form, the CDR3 reads TGTGCCAGTAGTATAGATCGCCGGTCGAACACTGAAGCTTTCTTT.

The chain is built from TRBV7-8 and TRBJ2-1; 10 bases agree with TRBD2. The CDR3 is 15 residues long. Germline assignment: CDR1 SGHVS and CDR2 FQNEAQ. J was trimmed by 3 bases and V by 5 bases; bases with no gene match: 4. CDR3 DNA: TGTGCCAGCAGCCAAGGACTAGCGGACTACAATGAGCAGTTCTTC. Translating gives CASSQGLADYNEQFF.

The chain combines TRBV3-1 (or the pseudogene TRBV3-2) with TRBJ2-3, with a weak D call TRBD2 (6 bases). Deletions cut 4 bases from V and 3 bases from J, with 20 bases between. Per the germline V gene, CDR1 is LGHDT and CDR2 is YNNKEL (reference sequence). This CDR3 spans 17 amino acids. The CDR3 region is CASSPRRRAGGTDTQYF. In nucleotides, the CDR3 is TGTGCCAGCAGCCCCAGACGTAGGGCTGGGGGGACAGATACGCAGTATTTT.

This chain connects TRBV5-1 to TRBJ2-7; 9 bases align to TRBD1. CDR1 is SGHRS, CDR2 YFSETQ, per germline. Unmatched junction bases numbered 5, after V lost 2 bases and J lost 5 bases. The CDR3 is 14 residues long. The CDR3 nucleotides are TGCGCCAGCAGCTTCCGGACAGGGGCCCACGAGCAGTACTTC. Protein sequence: CASSFRTGAHEQYF.

The gene calls are TRBV10-1 and TRBJ1-2; possibly TRBD1 for D (5 bases). CDR3 length equals 14 residues. Trimming removed 0 bases from V and 6 bases from J, with 11 bases in between. The germline gives CDR1 WNHNN, CDR2 SYGVQD (reference sequence). CDR3 sequence reads: CASSESSRAHGYTF. The CDR3 coding sequence is TGCGCCAGCAGTGAGTCTAGCAGGGCCCATGGCTACACCTTC.